The 31 T cell receptor beta chains below come from one sample, sequenced in a study of shared clonotypes between healthy human individuals. Sequenced by immunoSEQ multiplex PCR; TCRdb stores in-frame clones only, minus some. Counted here are 1,100,000 or so clones, around 82% occurring once; the ten biggest clones make up 0.5% to 0.6%. The material sequenced was memory CD4+ T cells from PBMCs. The subset denotes: CD45RA-negative fraction. These receptors originate from a man younger than 35 in good health. Some clones in this sample may be carry-over from other donors' samples.

The chain uses TRBV6-5 and TRBJ2-5; D possibly uses TRBD1 or TRBD2 (7 bases each). Trimming took 2 bases from V and 6 from J, leaving 19 bases between them. CDR1 is MNHEY, CDR2 SVGAGI, per germline. The CDR3 length is 16 residues. In DNA form, the CDR3 reads TGTGCCAGCAGTTACGACGGGGGGACAGCCCCAAAGACCCAGTACTTC. It encodes CASSYDGGTAPKTQYF.

The count of this clone is one. The rearrangement uses TRBV14 and TRBJ1-1; D is unclear. V gave up 5 bases and J gave up 6 bases, with 13 bases separating them. Germline V gives CDR1 SGHDN, CDR2 FVKESK. CDR3 length equals 13 residues. The CDR3 coding sequence is TGTGCCAGCAGCGCCACAAGGAGGGCTGAAGCTTTCTTT. Its protein is CASSATRRAEAFF.

With regard to this clone: One base away lies a much larger clone, so this may be a sequencing read error. Within the sample, other DNA sequences also encode this same CDR3. The CDR3 protein is CAWSWGLSGNTIYF. The CDR3 DNA reads as TGTGCCTGGAGTTGGGGGCTCTCCGGAAACACCATATATTTT. The chain joins TRBV30 to TRBJ1-3, with a possible D match to TRBD1 (6 bases). The CDR3 totals 14 residues. V lost 2 bases and J lost 4, with 12 bases in between. Germline CDR1 and CDR2: GTSNPN and SVGIG (reference sequence).

V is TRBV19 and J is TRBJ2-6, with D perhaps TRBD2 (5 bases). The CDR3 loop spans 19 amino acids. V was pared by 1 base and J by 0 bases, with 16 bases between. Germline lookup yields CDR1 LNHDA and CDR2 SQIVND (reference sequence). CDR3 sequence reads: CASSIGLTGYVSGANVLTF. CDR3 bases: TGTGCCAGTAGTATAGGACTGACGGGATATGTCTCTGGGGCCAACGTCCTGACTTTC.

The J gene is TRBJ1-1, the V gene TRBV5-6; weak D call: TRBD1 (5 bases). The CDR3 consists of 14 residues. V was cut by 2 bases and J by 4 bases, with 12 bases left in between. Germline CDR1 and CDR2: SGHDT and YYEEEE. CDR3 DNA: TGTGCCAGCAGCTTCGGGCAGGGAGGCACTGAAGCTTTCTTT. Amino acid sequence: CASSFGQGGTEAFF.

The J gene is TRBJ2-7, the V gene TRBV4-2; TRBD1 matches at 11 bases. In germline, CDR1 is LGHNA, CDR2 YNFKEQ. The CDR3 covers 17 residues. V shed 4 bases and J 0 bases; nucleotides not matched to a gene: 8. The CDR3 DNA reads TGTGCCAGCAGCCGAGTAGCCGGGACAGGGGGCTCCTACGAGCAGTACTTC. As protein: CASSRVAGTGGSYEQYF.

The chain carries TRBV2 and TRBJ1-1; D uncertain. The CDR3 is made up of 12 amino acids. Germline V gives CDR1 SNHLY, CDR2 FYNNEI. With 3 bases removed from V and 11 bases from J, the gap between germline ends came to 13 bases. CDR3 sequence: CASSELASRAFF. CDR3 DNA: TGTGCCAGCAGTGAGTTGGCCTCTCGGGCTTTCTTT.

Details on this clone: The same CDR3 is also encoded by other DNA sequences in this sample. The chain has TRBV28 and TRBJ1-1; unclear D gene. The ends were cut back, 6 bases at V and 0 bases at J, with 8 bases in the middle. Per the germline V gene, CDR1 is MDHEN and CDR2 is SYDVKM. The CDR3 has 13 residues. The CDR3 sequence: CASRTTLNTEAFF. CDR3 DNA sequence: TGTGCCAGCAGGACCACATTGAACACTGAAGCTTTCTTT.

This chain links TRBV7-9 with TRBJ1-2, with D unresolved. The CDR3 contains 13 residues. V was pared by 0 bases and J by 4 bases, with 6 bases between. The germline gives CDR1 SEHNR, CDR2 FQNEAQ (reference sequence). CDR3 bases: TGTGCCAGCAGCTTAGCTGAGGGCTATGGCTACACCTTC. Residues: CASSLAEGYGYTF.

This chain uses TRBV6-1 with TRBJ2-7; D might be TRBD1 or TRBD2, each matching 6 bases. CDR3 length: 18 amino acids. Trimming took 0 bases from V and 5 from J, leaving 23 bases between them. Germline assignment: CDR1 MNHNS and CDR2 SASEGT. CDR3 residues: CASSEAQATKGGFHEQYF. The DNA of the CDR3 is TGTGCCAGCAGTGAAGCCCAGGCGACGAAGGGGGGCTTCCACGAGCAGTACTTC.

The chain joins TRBV7-9 to TRBJ1-1; weak D call: TRBD1 (6 bases). The V end was cut by 4 bases, the J end by 5 bases, with 11 bases between. The germline CDR1 and CDR2 sequences are SEHNR and FQNEAQ (reference sequence). The CDR3 length is 13 residues. The CDR3 is CASSYGTSTEAFF. Written as DNA, the CDR3 is TGTGCCAGCAGCTACGGGACAAGTACTGAAGCTTTCTTT. The full variable domain, its missing parts supplied by reference TRBV7-9 and TRBJ1-1, is DTGVSQNPRHKITKRGQNVTFRCDPISEHNRLYWYRQTLGQGPEFLTYFQNEAQLEKSRLLSDRFSAERPKGSFSTLEIQRTEQGDSAMYLCASSYGTSTEAFFGQGTRLTVV.

CDR3: CASSQDPLAGESVNEQFF. In DNA form, the CDR3 reads TGCGCCAGCAGCCAAGACCCCCTGGCGGGAGAGTCCGTCAATGAGCAGTTCTTC. The chain joins TRBV4-3 to TRBJ2-1; 7 bases fit TRBD2. Germline CDR1 LGHNA, CDR2 YSLEER. CDR3 length equals 18 residues. J gave up 6 bases and V 0 bases, and 14 bases lay outside the gene matches.

V and J are TRBV10-3 and TRBJ1-5; tentatively, D is TRBD1 (6 bases). Looked up from germline, CDR1 is ENHRY and CDR2 is SYGVKD. Trimming removed 5 bases from V and 5 bases from J, with 13 bases in between. The CDR3 is 14 amino acids. The CDR3 sequence: CAISSGVDYQPQHF. CDR3 nucleotides: TGTGCCATCAGTTCAGGGGTGGACTATCAGCCCCAGCATTTT.

This chain joins TRBV29-1 and TRBJ1-4, with a weak D call TRBD1 (5 bases). Looked up from germline, CDR1 is SQVTM and CDR2 is ANQGSEA. V shed 6 bases and J shed 6 bases, with 17 bases lying between them. The CDR3 has 14 residues. This chain's CDR3 is CSVGHGGFDEKLFF. CDR3 DNA: TGCAGCGTGGGGCACGGTGGATTCGATGAAAAACTGTTTTTT.

V is TRBV7-2 and J is TRBJ2-5, with 8 bases matching TRBD1. V lost 7 bases and J lost 2; bases outside the gene matches: 6. This CDR3 region has 14 residues. The germline V gene encodes CDR1 SGHTA and CDR2 FQGNSA. The CDR3 DNA reads as TGTGCCAGCACCCCGGACAGGGCTCAAGAGACCCAGTACTTC. As protein: CASTPDRAQETQYF.

V usage is TRBV6-1 and J usage is TRBJ2-5, with 8 bases that match TRBD2. This CDR3 is 14 amino acids long. Germline lookup yields CDR1 MNHNS and CDR2 SASEGT. The junction had 4 bases not matched to a gene; V was cut back by 5 bases and J by 2 bases. CDR3 loop: CASSRRGGQETQYF. CDR3 nucleotide sequence: TGTGCCAGCAGTCGTCGGGGGGGACAAGAGACCCAGTACTTC.

The chain joins TRBV5-1 to TRBJ2-2; D is undetermined. The CDR3 contains 13 residues. Between the trimmed V and J ends, which lost 1 base and 7 bases, there was a span of 8 bases. Germline V gene sequence: CDR1 SGHRS, CDR2 YFSETQ. CDR3 loop: CASSLPRVGELFF. The CDR3 nucleotides are TGCGCCAGCAGCTTGCCCCGGGTCGGGGAGCTGTTTTTT.

For the CDR3, the DNA is TGTGCCAGCAGTTATCCGGGACAGGGAGCGAGTGGCTACACCTTC. Protein: CASSYPGQGASGYTF. V and J are TRBV28 and TRBJ1-2, with 9 positions matching TRBD1. The CDR3 has 15 residues. Losses at the gene ends were 4 bases for V and 7 bases for J; bases not matched to a gene: 10. Germline V gives CDR1 MDHEN, CDR2 SYDVKM.

The chain joins TRBV2 to TRBJ1-5; 9 nucleotides agree with TRBD1. V shed 4 bases and J 7 bases; nucleotides not matched to a gene: 5. The CDR3 extends over 14 amino acids. Germline assignment: CDR1 SNHLY and CDR2 FYNNEI. The CDR3 coding sequence is TGTGCCAGCAGTGGGAGGACAGGGGCCCAGCCCCAGCATTTT. This encodes CASSGRTGAQPQHF.

The gene calls are TRBV6-1 and TRBJ1-4; possible D gene TRBD1, 5 bases. Germline V lookup: CDR1 MNHNS, CDR2 SASEGT. The CDR3 covers 15 residues. Deletions cut 4 bases from V and 6 bases from J, with 15 bases between. The CDR3 region is CASSGPGWGDEKLFF. Here the CDR3 DNA reads TGTGCCAGCAGTGGACCAGGGTGGGGGGATGAAAAACTGTTTTTT.

The chain couples TRBV11-2 to TRBJ2-7, with TRBD1 identical over 7 bases. Unmatched junction bases numbered 4, after V lost 5 bases and J lost 3 bases. The CDR3 is 13 amino acids. Germline V gives CDR1 SGHAT, CDR2 FQNNGV. This chain's CDR3 is CASSQGQLYEQYF. The CDR3 nucleotides read TGTGCCAGCAGCCAGGGACAGCTCTACGAGCAGTACTTC.

The chain uses TRBV28 and TRBJ2-2, with D uncertain. Germline CDR1 reads MDHEN; CDR2 reads SYDVKM. The CDR3 is made up of 14 amino acids. Trimming removed 10 bases at V and 0 bases at J, with 12 bases between. The CDR3 DNA is TGTGCCACCTCAGAGTACGCGAACACCGGGGAGCTGTTTTTT. Protein: CATSEYANTGELFF.

The rearrangement joins TRBV6-1 to TRBJ2-2; TRBD1 agrees at 12 bases. Trimming cost V 4 bases and J 5 bases; bases outside gene matches: 8. Germline values: CDR1 MNHNS, CDR2 SASEGT. This CDR3 contains 17 residues. CDR3 nucleotide sequence: TGTGCCAGCAGTGCCAAGCCGGGACAGGGGGCAACCGGGGAGCTGTTTTTT. It is translated as CASSAKPGQGATGELFF.

This rearrangement joins TRBV28 to TRBJ2-3, with 13 bases identical to TRBD2. Germline V CDR1 and CDR2: MDHEN, SYDVKM. This CDR3 has 18 residues. The J segment lost 2 bases and the V segment lost 8 bases, leaving 13 bases of the junction unmatched. CDR3 in amino acids: CASLTRSGTSGTTDTQYF. For the CDR3, the DNA is TGTGCCAGCCTAACACGCTCTGGGACTAGCGGGACCACAGATACGCAGTATTTT.

This clone was picked up a small number of times. The gene calls are TRBV19 and TRBJ2-1; D ambiguous. CDR1 is LNHDA and CDR2 is SQIVND in the germline V gene (reference sequence). This CDR3 is 15 amino acids long. Trimming pared 3 bases from V and 6 bases from J, leaving 15 bases between. CDR3 sequence: CASSIGVPPFNEQFF. The CDR3, as DNA: TGTGCCAGTAGTATCGGCGTCCCGCCCTTCAATGAGCAGTTCTTC. Full variable domain (remainder filled in from reference TRBV19 and TRBJ2-1): DGGITQSPKYLFRKEGQNVTLSCEQNLNHDAMYWYRQDPGQGLRLIYYSQIVNDFQKGDIAEGYSVSREKKESFPLTVTSAQKNPTAFYLCASSIGVPPFNEQFFGPGTRLTVL.

V is TRBV10-1 and J is TRBJ2-7; 9 nucleotides align to TRBD1. The trim removed 7 bases at V and 2 bases at J, leaving 15 bases unmatched. The CDR3 is made up of 17 amino acids. Germline V gene data show CDR1 as WNHNN and CDR2 as SYGVQD (reference sequence). The CDR3 sequence is CASILSEPGTGTYEQYF. The CDR3 region has the DNA TGCGCCAGCATCTTAAGCGAACCCGGGACAGGGACCTACGAGCAGTACTTC.

This clone was counted a single time. The genes are TRBV5-4 and TRBJ2-1; 9 bases fit TRBD2. From germline, CDR1 is SGHNT and CDR2 YYREEE (reference sequence). J was trimmed by 6 bases and V by 3 bases; bases with no gene match: 10. This CDR3 comprises 16 residues. In DNA, the CDR3 is TGTGCCAGCAGCTCGCCACCCGGGACTAGCAGCAATGAGCAGTTCTTC. It translates to CASSSPPGTSSNEQFF.

This clone is a singleton in its sample. This rearrangement joins TRBV6-1 to TRBJ2-7, with a weak D call TRBD2 (5 bases). This CDR3 is built from 14 residues. Germline V CDR1 and CDR2: MNHNS, SASEGT. Trimming removed 4 bases at V and 1 base at J, with 11 bases between. The CDR3 DNA reads TGTGCCAGCAGTGGTCCAGCGGCGTCCTACGAGCAGTACTTC. Translated, it gives CASSGPAASYEQYF.

A single count supports this clone. V gene TRBV6-6 combines with J gene TRBJ2-7; weak D call: TRBD1 (5 bases). The germline gives CDR1 MNHNY, CDR2 SVGAGI (reference sequence). The CDR3 is made up of 12 amino acids. V dropped 8 bases and J dropped 1 base, with 9 bases sitting between them. CDR3 in amino acids: CASAGISYEQYF. In nucleotides, the CDR3 is TGTGCCAGCGCAGGGATATCCTACGAGCAGTACTTC.

The chain recombines TRBV6-6 with TRBJ2-7; D uncertain. V lost 2 bases, J lost 2 bases, and 10 bases lay in between. Germline loops: CDR1 MNHNY, CDR2 SVGAGI (reference sequence). The CDR3 totals 14 residues. The CDR3 sequence is CASSYEAATYEQYF. CDR3 DNA sequence: TGTGCCAGCAGTTACGAAGCAGCAACCTACGAGCAGTACTTC.

The chain employs TRBV9 and TRBJ1-2; D is possibly TRBD1 (5 bases). CDR1 and CDR2 (germline): SGDLS, YYNGEE. This CDR3 region has 17 residues. V dropped 4 bases and J dropped 2 bases, with 21 bases sitting between them. The DNA for the CDR3 is TGTGCCAGCAGCCTCCCCGGTTGGGGGGGAGAGAACTATGGCTACACCTTC. Its translation: CASSLPGWGGENYGYTF.